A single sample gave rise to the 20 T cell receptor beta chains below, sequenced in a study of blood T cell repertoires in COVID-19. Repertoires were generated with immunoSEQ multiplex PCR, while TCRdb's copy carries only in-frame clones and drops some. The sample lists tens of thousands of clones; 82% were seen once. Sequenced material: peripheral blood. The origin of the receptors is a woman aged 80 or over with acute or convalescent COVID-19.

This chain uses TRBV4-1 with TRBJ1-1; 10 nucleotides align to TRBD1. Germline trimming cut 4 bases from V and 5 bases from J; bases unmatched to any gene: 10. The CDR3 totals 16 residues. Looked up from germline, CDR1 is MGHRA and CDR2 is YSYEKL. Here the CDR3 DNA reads TGCGCCAGCAGCCCCCTAGACAGGGGGCGTACGACTGAAGCTTTCTTT. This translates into CASSPLDRGRTTEAFF.

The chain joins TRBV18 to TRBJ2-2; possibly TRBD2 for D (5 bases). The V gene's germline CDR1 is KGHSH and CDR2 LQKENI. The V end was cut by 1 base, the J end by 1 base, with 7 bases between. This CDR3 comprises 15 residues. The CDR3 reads CASSPLSGNTGELFF. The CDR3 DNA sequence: TGTGCCAGCTCACCACTAAGCGGGAACACCGGGGAGCTGTTTTTT.

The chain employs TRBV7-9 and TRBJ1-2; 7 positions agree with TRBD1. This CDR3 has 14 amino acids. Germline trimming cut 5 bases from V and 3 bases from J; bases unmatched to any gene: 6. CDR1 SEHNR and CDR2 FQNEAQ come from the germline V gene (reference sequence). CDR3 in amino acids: CASSRGQLYYGYTF. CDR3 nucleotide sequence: TGTGCCAGCAGCCGGGGACAGCTTTACTATGGCTACACCTTC. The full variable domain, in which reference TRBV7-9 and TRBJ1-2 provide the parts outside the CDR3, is DTGVSQNPRHKITKRGQNVTFRCDPISEHNRLYWYRQTLGQGPEFLTYFQNEAQLEKSRLLSDRFSAERPKGSFSTLEIQRTEQGDSAMYLCASSRGQLYYGYTFGSGTRLTVV.

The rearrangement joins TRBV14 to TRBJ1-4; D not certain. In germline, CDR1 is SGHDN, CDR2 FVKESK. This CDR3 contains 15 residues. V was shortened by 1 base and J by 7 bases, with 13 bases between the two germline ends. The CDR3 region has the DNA TGTGCCAGCAGCCAAGTCCGTGGGTCGGGTGAAAAACTGTTTTTT. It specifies CASSQVRGSGEKLFF.

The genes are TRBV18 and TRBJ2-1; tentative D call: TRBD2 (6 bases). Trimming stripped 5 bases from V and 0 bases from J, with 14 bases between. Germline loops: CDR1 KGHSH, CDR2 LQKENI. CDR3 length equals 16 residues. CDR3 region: CASSYLSGRSYNEQFF. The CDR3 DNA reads TGTGCCAGCTCATACCTTAGCGGCCGCTCCTACAATGAGCAGTTCTTC. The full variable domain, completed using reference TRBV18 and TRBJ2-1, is NAGVMQNPRHLVRRRGQEARLRCSPMKGHSHVYWYRQLPEEGLKFMVYLQKENIIDESGMPKERFSAEFPKEGPSILRIQQVVRGDSAAYFCASSYLSGRSYNEQFFGPGTRLTVL.

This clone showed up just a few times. CDR3: CASSQEQTNTGELFF. In nucleotides, the CDR3 is TGTGCCAGCAGCCAAGAACAGACGAACACCGGGGAGCTGTTTTTT. The chain combines TRBV14 with TRBJ2-2; D ambiguous. Trimming left V 0 bases short and J 0 bases short, with 5 bases between. CDR3 length: 15 amino acids. Per the germline V gene, CDR1 is SGHDN and CDR2 is FVKESK.

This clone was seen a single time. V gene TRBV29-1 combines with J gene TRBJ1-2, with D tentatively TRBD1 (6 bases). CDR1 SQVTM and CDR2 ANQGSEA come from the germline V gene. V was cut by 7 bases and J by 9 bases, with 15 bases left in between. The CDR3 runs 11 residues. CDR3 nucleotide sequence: TGCAGCGCTTTACAGGGTTGGAGCTACACCTTC. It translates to CSALQGWSYTF.

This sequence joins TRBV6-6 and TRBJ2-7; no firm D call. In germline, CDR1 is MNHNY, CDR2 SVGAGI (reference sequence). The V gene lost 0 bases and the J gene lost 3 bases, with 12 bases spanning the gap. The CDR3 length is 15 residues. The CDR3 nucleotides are TGTGCCAGCAGTTACTCGATGCTAGTTAGCTACGAGCAGTACTTC. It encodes CASSYSMLVSYEQYF.

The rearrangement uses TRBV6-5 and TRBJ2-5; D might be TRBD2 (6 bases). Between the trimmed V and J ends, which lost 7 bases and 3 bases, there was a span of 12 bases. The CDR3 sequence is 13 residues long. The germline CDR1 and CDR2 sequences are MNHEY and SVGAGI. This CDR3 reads CASIRGTEETQYF. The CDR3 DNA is TGTGCCAGCATTCGGGGGACTGAAGAGACCCAGTACTTC.

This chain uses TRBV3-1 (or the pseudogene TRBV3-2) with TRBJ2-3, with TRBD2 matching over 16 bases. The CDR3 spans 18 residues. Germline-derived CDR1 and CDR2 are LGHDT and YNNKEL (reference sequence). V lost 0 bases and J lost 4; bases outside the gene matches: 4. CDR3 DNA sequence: TGTGCCAGCAGCCAAGAAGGGACTAGCGGGAGGGTCCCAGATACGCAGTATTTT. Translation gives CASSQEGTSGRVPDTQYF.

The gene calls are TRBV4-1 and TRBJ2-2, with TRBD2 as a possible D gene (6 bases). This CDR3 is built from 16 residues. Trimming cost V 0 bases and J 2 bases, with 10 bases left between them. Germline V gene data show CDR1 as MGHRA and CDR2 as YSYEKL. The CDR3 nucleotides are TGCGCCAGCAGCCAAGAGATAGCGGCCAACACCGGGGAGCTGTTTTTT. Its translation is CASSQEIAANTGELFF.

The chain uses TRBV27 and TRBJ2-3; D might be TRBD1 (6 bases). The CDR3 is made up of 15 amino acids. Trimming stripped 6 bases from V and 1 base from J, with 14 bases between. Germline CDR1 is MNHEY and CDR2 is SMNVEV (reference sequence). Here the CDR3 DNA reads TGTGCCAGCAGGGACCGGGACATTGGCACAGATACGCAGTATTTT. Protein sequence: CASRDRDIGTDTQYF.

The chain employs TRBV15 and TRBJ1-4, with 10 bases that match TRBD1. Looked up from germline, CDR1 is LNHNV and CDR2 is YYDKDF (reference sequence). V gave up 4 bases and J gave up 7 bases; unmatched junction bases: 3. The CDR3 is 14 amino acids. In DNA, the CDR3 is TGTGCCACCAGCACCGACAGGGGGCTTGAAAAACTGTTTTTT. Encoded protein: CATSTDRGLEKLFF.

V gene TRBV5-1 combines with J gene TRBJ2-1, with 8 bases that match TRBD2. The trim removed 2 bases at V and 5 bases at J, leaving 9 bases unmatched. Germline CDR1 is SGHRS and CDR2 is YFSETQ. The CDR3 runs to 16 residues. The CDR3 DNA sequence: TGCGCCAGCAGCTTCAGCGGGAGAGGGGGGGACAATGAGCAGTTCTTC. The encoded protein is CASSFSGRGGDNEQFF.

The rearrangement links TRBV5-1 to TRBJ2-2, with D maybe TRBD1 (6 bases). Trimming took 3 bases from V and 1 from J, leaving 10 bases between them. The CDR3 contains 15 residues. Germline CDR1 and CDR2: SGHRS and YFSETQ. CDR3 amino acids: CASSSDSRNTGELFF. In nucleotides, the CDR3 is TGCGCCAGCAGCTCGGACAGTAGGAACACCGGGGAGCTGTTTTTT.

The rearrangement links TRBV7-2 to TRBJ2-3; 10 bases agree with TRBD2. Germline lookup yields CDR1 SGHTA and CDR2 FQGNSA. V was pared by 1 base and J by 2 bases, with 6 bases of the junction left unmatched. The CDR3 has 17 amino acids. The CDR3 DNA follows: TGTGCCAGCAGCTTAGGGACTAGCGGCCTGTTCACAGATACGCAGTATTTT. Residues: CASSLGTSGLFTDTQYF.

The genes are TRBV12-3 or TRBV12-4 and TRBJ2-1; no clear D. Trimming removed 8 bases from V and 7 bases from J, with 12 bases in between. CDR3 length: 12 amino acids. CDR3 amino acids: CASHGPTNEQFF. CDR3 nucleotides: TGTGCCAGCCATGGGCCTACGAATGAGCAGTTCTTC.

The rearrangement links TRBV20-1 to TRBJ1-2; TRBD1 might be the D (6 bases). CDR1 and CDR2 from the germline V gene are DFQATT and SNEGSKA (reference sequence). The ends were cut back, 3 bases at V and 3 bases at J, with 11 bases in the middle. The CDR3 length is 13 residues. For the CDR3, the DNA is TGCAGTGCTAGTAGAGGGGGTGACTATGGCTACACCTTC. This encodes CSASRGGDYGYTF.

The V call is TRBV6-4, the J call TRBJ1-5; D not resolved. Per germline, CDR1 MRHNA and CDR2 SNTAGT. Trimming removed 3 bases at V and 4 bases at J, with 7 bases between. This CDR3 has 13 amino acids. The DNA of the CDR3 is TGTGCCAGCAGTGAACAGCTTAATCAGCCCCAGCATTTT. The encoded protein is CASSEQLNQPQHF.

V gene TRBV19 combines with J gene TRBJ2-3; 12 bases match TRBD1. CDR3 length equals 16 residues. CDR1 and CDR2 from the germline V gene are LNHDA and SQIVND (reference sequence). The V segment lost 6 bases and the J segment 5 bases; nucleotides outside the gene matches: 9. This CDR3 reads CASSTGTGGRGDTQYF. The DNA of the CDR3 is TGTGCCAGTAGCACCGGGACAGGGGGCCGAGGAGATACGCAGTATTTT.